This TCR beta chain was documented in a study of T-cell reconstitution after alpha-beta-depleted transplantation in children. As it was prepared, the TCRbeta library received unique molecular identifiers. TCRdb ran MiXCR on the PCR reads and lists one entry per CDR3 protein. The top ten clones hold about 4.9% of a sample with a few hundred thousand distinct CDR3 sequences, about 8.8% of them seen once. This clonotype was found a few times. The CDR3 runs 16 residues. V dropped 1 base and J dropped 5; count of bases not matched to a gene: 9. Germline V gene lookup returns CDR1 SGHNT and CDR2 YYREEE (reference sequence).

J is TRBJ2-3 and V is TRBV5-4; TRBD2 aligns across 8 bases. The sample in question was PBMCs from the stem cell graft donor, obtained from the stem cell graft. This clonotype originated in a human donor who donated a stem cell graft to a child with SCID. In nucleotides, the CDR3 is TGTGCCAGCAGCTTGTTGGCGGGACTAGGCATAGATACGCAGTATTTT. Encoded protein: CASSLLAGLGIDTQYF.